These 32 T cell receptor beta chains were all obtained from the same sample, sequenced in a study of T-cell reconstitution after alpha-beta-depleted transplantation in children. A TCRbeta library incorporating unique molecular identifiers was prepared. TCRdb ran MiXCR on the PCR reads and lists one entry per CDR3 protein. The table includes around 600,000 distinct CDR3 sequences, roughly a tenth detected once. Specimen: PBMCs from the stem cell graft donor, collected from the stem cell graft. Receptors originate from a human donor who donated a stem cell graft to a child with acute myeloid leukemia.

This clonotype was seen more than once but under ten times. This chain connects TRBV9 to TRBJ2-2; D may be TRBD1 or TRBD2 (5 bases each). Germline lookup yields CDR1 SGDLS and CDR2 YYNGEE. The V end was cut by 2 bases, the J end by 5 bases, with 13 bases between. CDR3 length: 15 residues. CDR3 nucleotides: TGTGCCAGCAGCGTTTACCAGGGCGGGACCGGGGAGCTGTTTTTT. Residues: CASSVYQGGTGELFF.

A note on this clonotype: A junction boundary mismatches the germline segment, possibly from a read error. The V and J genes are TRBV20-1 and TRBJ2-1; TRBD2 agrees at 14 bases. Germline loops: CDR1 DFQATT, CDR2 SNEGSKA (reference sequence). The CDR3 is 17 residues long. As DNA, the CDR3 is TGCTGTGCGTTGGGACTAGCGGGAGTTAGCTCCTACAATGAGCAGTTCTTC. This translates into CCALGLAGVSSYNEQFF.

This clonotype was detected a few times. The chain links TRBV5-1 to TRBJ2-1; D might be TRBD1 or TRBD2, each matching 6 bases. CDR1 SGHRS and CDR2 YFSETQ come from the germline V gene. The V gene lost 6 bases and the J gene lost 6 bases, with 16 bases spanning the gap. The CDR3 totals 14 residues. The CDR3 region has the DNA TGCGCCAGCACGTTTTCGGGGGCGAGCAATGAGCAGTTCTTC. This encodes CASTFSGASNEQFF.

In this sample, this clonotype turned up many times. The chain links TRBV14 to TRBJ2-3; D unclear. Germline V gives CDR1 SGHDN, CDR2 FVKESK. Between the trimmed V and J ends, which lost 1 base and 8 bases, there was a span of 7 bases. The CDR3 has 12 amino acids. CDR3 DNA sequence: TGTGCCAGCAGCCAAGGAGTTGGTACGCAGTATTTT. The encoded protein is CASSQGVGTQYF.

This clonotype was detected a few times. The chain uses TRBV6-5 and TRBJ2-5, with D unclear. Germline CDR1 MNHEY, CDR2 SVGAGI. The CDR3 sequence is 16 residues long. The V and J ends lost 4 bases and 2 bases respectively, with 17 bases between them. CDR3 residues: CASSLNLEPSQETQYF. CDR3 in DNA: TGTGCCAGCAGTTTAAACCTCGAACCATCTCAAGAGACCCAGTACTTC.

This clonotype was picked up many times. CDR3 DNA sequence: TGTGCCAGCAGTCTCGGACAGGGGGCCCACGAGCAGTACTTC. Encoded protein: CASSLGQGAHEQYF. This rearrangement joins TRBV12-3 or TRBV12-4 to TRBJ2-7; 11 positions match TRBD1. The V gene end was trimmed by 5 bases and the J gene end by 5 bases; junction bases not matched to a gene: 5. CDR3 length: 14 amino acids.

The CDR3 bases are TGCAGTGCTAGAGATCAGGGGGGCCCCTACTCCTACGAGCAGTACTTC. This sequence encodes CSARDQGGPYSYEQYF. This rearrangement joins TRBV20-1 to TRBJ2-7, with a tentative D call TRBD1 (7 bases). V lost 0 bases and J 0 bases, leaving 15 bases between the germline ends. Germline V lookup: CDR1 DFQATT, CDR2 SNEGSKA (reference sequence). The CDR3 runs to 16 residues.

This clonotype was found a few times. The J gene is TRBJ2-3, the V gene TRBV7-2; 9 bases match TRBD1. The CDR3 is 14 residues long. Germline CDR1 and CDR2: SGHTA and FQGNSA. Trimming removed 8 bases from V and 2 bases from J; junction bases left unmatched: 5. CDR3: CASFRDRATDTQYF. CDR3 sequence (DNA): TGTGCCAGCTTCCGGGACAGGGCCACAGATACGCAGTATTTT.

In its sample, this clonotype was seen many times. The chain carries TRBV7-3 and TRBJ2-3, with 11 nucleotides matching TRBD2. Germline trimming cut 1 base from V and 2 bases from J; bases unmatched to any gene: 2. The CDR3 is made up of 16 amino acids. Germline assignment: CDR1 SGHTA and CDR2 FQGTGA. The CDR3 nucleotides read TGTGCCAGCAGCTTAAGACTAGCGGGGCCCACAGATACGCAGTATTTT. Its protein product is CASSLRLAGPTDTQYF. The full variable domain, in which reference TRBV7-3 and TRBJ2-3 provide the parts outside the CDR3, is GAGVSQTPSNKVTEKGKYVELRCDPISGHTALYWYRQSLGQGPEFLIYFQGTGAADDSGLPNDRFFAVRPEGSVSTLKIQRTERGDSAVYLCASSLRLAGPTDTQYFGPGTRLTVL.

Ten or more counts support this clonotype. The chain recombines TRBV12-3 or TRBV12-4 with TRBJ2-3; TRBD1 agrees at 8 bases. This CDR3 has 15 residues. Trimming took 5 bases from V and 5 from J; bases not matched to a gene: 9. CDR3: CASSPSGRGLDTQYF. CDR3 in DNA: TGTGCCAGCAGTCCCTCGGGCAGGGGGCTAGATACGCAGTATTTT.

This clonotype was recorded a few times. The chain combines TRBV20-1 with TRBJ2-7, with 7 bases fitting TRBD1. The CDR3 has 15 amino acids. CDR1 DFQATT and CDR2 SNEGSKA come from the germline V gene (reference sequence). V shed 5 bases and J 2 bases; nucleotides not matched to a gene: 12. The CDR3 loop is CSARRTGEVTYEQYF. The DNA for the CDR3 is TGCAGTGCTCGGCGGACAGGTGAGGTTACCTACGAGCAGTACTTC.

This clonotype has more than one count but fewer than ten. In DNA form, the CDR3 reads TGTGCCAGCAGTTTAGGAGAGGGGGAGCAGTTCTTC. Residues: CASSLGEGEQFF. The gene calls are TRBV12-3 or TRBV12-4 and TRBJ2-1, with D perhaps TRBD1 or TRBD2 (5 bases each). The CDR3 is 12 amino acids. V was pared by 1 base and J by 10 bases, with 8 bases between.

The rearrangement links TRBV7-8 to TRBJ2-5; D may match TRBD1 or TRBD2 (5 bases each). With 0 bases removed from V and 5 bases from J, the gap between germline ends came to 16 bases. Germline V gives CDR1 SGHVS, CDR2 FQNEAQ. This CDR3 comprises 16 residues. The CDR3 loop reads CASSLATAGWEETQYF. CDR3 in DNA: TGTGCCAGCAGCTTAGCGACCGCAGGGTGGGAGGAGACCCAGTACTTC.

This clonotype has only a few counts. This chain uses TRBV5-1 with TRBJ2-1; no definite D call. Germline V gives CDR1 SGHRS, CDR2 YFSETQ. The V end was cut by 0 bases, the J end by 7 bases, with 8 bases between. This CDR3 has 13 residues. CDR3 protein: CASSLDTINEQFF. The DNA of the CDR3 is TGCGCCAGCAGCTTGGACACGATTAATGAGCAGTTCTTC.

This clonotype was found many times. The chain recombines TRBV27 with TRBJ2-7; TRBD2 aligns across 9 bases. The CDR3 covers 17 residues. CDR1 MNHEY and CDR2 SMNVEV come from the germline V gene (reference sequence). V shed 4 bases, J shed 5 bases, and the junction held 15 bases outside the gene matches. CDR3 DNA sequence: TGTGCCAGCAGTTATAAGGCTAGCGGGGCCTTTCAGCACGAGCAGTACTTC. Residues: CASSYKASGAFQHEQYF.

The table lists this clonotype with many counts. The chain is built from TRBV25-1 and TRBJ2-1; D remains unclear. Germline CDR1 and CDR2: MGHDK and SYGVNS. The V end lost 3 bases, the J end lost 7 bases, and 16 bases lay between the germline ends. This CDR3 is built from 15 residues. The chain's CDR3 is CASSDPSAWGNEQFF. The CDR3 DNA is TGTGCCAGCAGTGACCCCAGTGCCTGGGGAAATGAGCAGTTCTTC.

This clonotype appeared a few times. The V and J genes are TRBV7-6 and TRBJ2-1; D call uncertain. V gave up 1 base and J gave up 3 bases, with 10 bases separating them. The germline V gene has CDR1 SGHVS and CDR2 FNYEAQ. The CDR3 is 15 residues long. CDR3 loop: CASSLGGRLYNEQFF. CDR3 nucleotide sequence: TGTGCCAGCAGCTTAGGTGGCCGTCTCTACAATGAGCAGTTCTTC.

This clonotype occurred a few times. V gene TRBV7-3 combines with J gene TRBJ2-1; TRBD1 agrees at 7 bases. J was trimmed by 5 bases and V by 5 bases; bases with no gene match: 15. CDR1 is SGHTA and CDR2 is FQGTGA in the germline V gene. The CDR3 is made up of 17 amino acids. The CDR3 sequence: CASSARLTGSRDNEQFF. CDR3 in DNA: TGTGCCAGCAGCGCCCGCCTGACAGGGTCTCGGGACAATGAGCAGTTCTTC.

This clonotype has ten or more counts. The chain carries TRBV6-2 or TRBV6-3 and TRBJ2-2; possibly TRBD1 for D (5 bases). Germline V gene sequence: CDR1 MNHEY, CDR2 SVGEGT. V shed 5 bases and J shed 3 bases, with 10 bases lying between them. The CDR3 is 14 residues long. CDR3 loop: CASSGALYTGELFF. The DNA of the CDR3 is TGTGCCAGCAGTGGGGCGCTATACACCGGGGAGCTGTTTTTT.

The chain combines TRBV10-3 with TRBJ2-7, with D possibly being TRBD1 or TRBD2 (7 bases each). Germline V gene data show CDR1 as ENHRY and CDR2 as SYGVKD. The CDR3 covers 14 residues. The ends were cut back, 7 bases at V and 2 bases at J, with 15 bases in the middle. CDR3 bases: TGTGCCATCACCCAGGGGGGGCTCCCCTACGAGCAGTACTTC. Its protein product is CAITQGGLPYEQYF.

In this sample, this clonotype turned up many times. The J gene is TRBJ2-7, the V gene TRBV20-1; D not resolved. The V gene lost 0 bases and the J gene lost 0 bases, with 12 bases spanning the gap. This CDR3 contains 15 residues. Germline lookup yields CDR1 DFQATT and CDR2 SNEGSKA (reference sequence). The DNA of the CDR3 is TGCAGTGCTAGAGATACATTGCTGGTCTCCTACGAGCAGTACTTC. This encodes CSARDTLLVSYEQYF.

The chain recombines TRBV20-1 with TRBJ2-7; TRBD2 aligns across 10 bases. The germline V gene encodes CDR1 DFQATT and CDR2 SNEGSKA (reference sequence). Losses at the gene ends were 7 bases for V and 0 bases for J; bases not matched to a gene: 18. The CDR3 runs to 18 residues. CDR3 protein: CSVNPGPSSGGGSYEQYF. The DNA of the CDR3 is TGCAGTGTTAATCCCGGTCCCTCTAGCGGGGGCGGCTCCTACGAGCAGTACTTC.

This clonotype has ten or more counts. The J gene is TRBJ2-5, the V gene TRBV5-1, with 8 bases lining up with TRBD2. This CDR3 is built from 14 residues. Trimming took 0 bases from V and 3 from J; bases not matched to a gene: 1. Germline V gene lookup returns CDR1 SGHRS and CDR2 YFSETQ. The CDR3 region is CASSLELAEETQYF. The CDR3 bases are TGCGCCAGCAGCTTGGAACTAGCGGAAGAGACCCAGTACTTC.

This clonotype was seen only a few times. The chain combines TRBV7-2 with TRBJ1-5, with D possibly matching TRBD1 (6 bases). Germline CDR1 and CDR2: SGHTA and FQGNSA. Trimming shortened V by 3 bases and J by 5 bases, and 17 bases separated the two germline ends. This CDR3 spans 16 amino acids. The CDR3 DNA reads TGTGCCAGCAGCTTCGAGGGGGTGGGGAAGTATCAGCCCCAGCATTTT. Translating gives CASSFEGVGKYQPQHF.

The chain combines TRBV19 with TRBJ2-3; no clear D gene. Trimming removed 3 bases at V and 7 bases at J, with 11 bases between. The CDR3 loop spans 13 amino acids. Germline V gene lookup returns CDR1 LNHDA and CDR2 SQIVND (reference sequence). CDR3: CASSIEPANTQYF. The DNA for the CDR3 is TGTGCCAGTAGTATTGAGCCAGCAAATACGCAGTATTTT.

J is TRBJ2-7 and V is TRBV7-3, with 7 bases matching TRBD2. J gave up 3 bases and V 2 bases, and 4 bases lay outside the gene matches. CDR1 is SGHTA and CDR2 is FQGTGA in the germline V gene. The CDR3 consists of 14 residues. CDR3 amino acids: CASSLEGGHYEQYF. CDR3 coding DNA: TGTGCCAGCAGCTTAGAGGGAGGGCACTACGAGCAGTACTTC.

This clonotype has a handful of counts. CDR3 bases: TGTGCCTGGAGTGGAACTTCAGATACGCAGTATTTT. This encodes CAWSGTSDTQYF. The rearrangement links TRBV30 to TRBJ2-3, with D uncertain. CDR3 length: 12 amino acids. V was clipped by 1 base and J by 4 bases, with 6 bases between them. From germline, CDR1 is GTSNPN and CDR2 SVGIG (reference sequence).

This clonotype was observed a few times. The V gene is TRBV6-2 or TRBV6-3, the J gene TRBJ2-5, with D possibly being TRBD1 or TRBD2 (5 bases each). V lost 1 base to trimming and J lost 1 base, with 10 bases between them. From germline, CDR1 is MNHEY and CDR2 SVGEGT. The CDR3 sequence is 15 residues long. CDR3 DNA sequence: TGTGCCAGCAGTTACTTCCGGGACGCCCAAGAGACCCAGTACTTC. Translating gives CASSYFRDAQETQYF.

The V call is TRBV15, the J call TRBJ2-1; perhaps D is TRBD1 or TRBD2 (5 bases each). This CDR3 is built from 15 residues. The V and J ends lost 7 bases and 0 bases respectively, with 13 bases between them. From germline, CDR1 is LNHNV and CDR2 YYDKDF (reference sequence). The DNA of the CDR3 is TGTGCCACCACCCTGGGACCATACTCCTACAATGAGCAGTTCTTC. Protein sequence: CATTLGPYSYNEQFF.

This chain connects TRBV2 to TRBJ2-1, with unresolved D. CDR3 length: 12 residues. The V and J ends lost 7 bases and 5 bases respectively, with 9 bases between them. Germline V gene lookup returns CDR1 SNHLY and CDR2 FYNNEI. The CDR3, as DNA: TGTGCCAGCAATAGGAATAACAATGAGCAGTTCTTC. Its translation: CASNRNNNEQFF.

The V and J genes are TRBV4-3 and TRBJ2-3; maybe TRBD2 (6 bases). This CDR3 has 13 amino acids. Germline V CDR1 and CDR2: LGHNA, YSLEER. The CDR3, as DNA: TGCGCGGCGGGGAGCTGGGGCACAGATACGCAGTATTTT. Translating gives CAAGSWGTDTQYF.

This clonotype was seen many times. Relative to the germline gene, one junction end is altered; a read error may explain this. The V call is TRBV7-7, the J call TRBJ2-5; possibly TRBD2 for D (6 bases). Looked up from germline, CDR1 is SSHAT and CDR2 is FNYEAQ (reference sequence). The CDR3 covers 14 residues. CDR3 nucleotides: TGTGCTAGCAGCCTTACTAGCTTACGAGAGACCCAGTACTTC. Its translation is CASSLTSLRETQYF.